Listed below are T cell receptor beta chains from one sample, sequenced in a study of blood T cell repertoires in COVID-19. Profiling relied on immunoSEQ multiplex PCR, and the TCRdb table lists in-frame clones only, not all of them. The sample includes around 210,000 clones, about three quarters seen only once; the top ten take 5.5% to 7%. The sample comprised peripheral blood. The receptor source for this set is a woman between 65 and 79 years old with acute or convalescent COVID-19. The conserved cysteine and the conserved F or W are not part of the CDR3 here.

CDR3 length,V gene,J gene,CDR3 protein
12,TRBV28,TRBJ2-1,ASREGQGGDEQF
12,TRBV2,TRBJ2-2,ASSGQANTGELF
14,TRBV5-1,TRBJ2-3,ASSLGQATFFDTQY
11,TRBV27,TRBJ1-1,ASSLSRGTEAF
11,TRBV10-3,TRBJ2-7,AISDSGYHEQY
10,TRBV29-1,TRBJ1-2,SVDRDSSGYT
14,TRBV27,TRBJ2-5,ASSPGQGAGMETQY
12,TRBV11-2,TRBJ2-3,AAAERLATDTQY
12,TRBV9,TRBJ2-2,ASSVAGNTGELF
16,TRBV6-1,TRBJ2-5,ASSGLQGLAGMGETQY
11,TRBV5-6,TRBJ2-6,ASSFRGANVLT
13,TRBV7-2,TRBJ2-3,ASSLTSGRRDTQY
13,TRBV5-1,TRBJ2-1,ASSYNPGLASEQF
12,TRBV28,TRBJ2-2,ASSLTGSSGELF
12,TRBV28,TRBJ2-5,ASSLTASQETQY
13,TRBV7-2,TRBJ1-5,ASSLDYAVDQPQH
16,TRBV24-1,TRBJ2-3,ATSDLKNRAKGPDTQY
11,TRBV28,TRBJ2-7,ASRAGLAYEQY
10,TRBV3-1/TRBV3-2,TRBJ1-2,ASSQNPRFYT
14,TRBV2,TRBJ1-5,ASSDTGGQNNQPQH
11,TRBV5-1,TRBJ1-1,ASSGQQNTEAF
15,TRBV5-4,TRBJ2-4,ASSLGGTGESKNIQY
11,TRBV5-4,TRBJ2-5,ASSIQVEETQY
11,TRBV10-3,TRBJ2-1,AISERTSGEQF
12,TRBV27,TRBJ1-3,ASRGQDFGNTIY
10,TRBV5-1,TRBJ2-3,ASSPQGQSQY
11,TRBV28,TRBJ1-6,ASSLMSISPLH
9,TRBV20-1,TRBJ2-3,SAFGGDTQY
9,TRBV20-1,TRBJ2-1,SANGAWEQF
11,TRBV3-1/TRBV3-2,TRBJ1-6,ASSPIENSPLH
12,TRBV2,TRBJ1-2,ASSAGQVYRGYT
12,TRBV10-1,TRBJ2-5,ASSGTSGSETQY
10,TRBV5-4,TRBJ2-1,ASSISYNEQF
14,TRBV6-2/TRBV6-3,TRBJ1-5,ASSYDSTGGTEPQH
13,TRBV27,TRBJ2-5,ASRYSNKGQETQY
14,TRBV9,TRBJ2-1,ASSVVSGAAYNEQF
11,TRBV28,TRBJ2-7,ASRGTGSYEQY
15,TRBV10-3,TRBJ2-1,AISDPSGAIAYNEQF
11,TRBV28,TRBJ2-1,ASGLAVGNEQF
14,TRBV11-2,TRBJ1-6,ASRLGPGQSDSPLH
17,TRBV30,TRBJ2-5,AWSVGLAGGWGLKETQY
11,TRBV10-3,TRBJ1-4,ASATGLHEKLF
11,TRBV30,TRBJ2-7,AWSIRGVDEQY
12,TRBV6-5,TRBJ2-1,ASSQQGGYNEQF
10,TRBV7-9,TRBJ1-1,ASSRGTGEAF
13,TRBV27,TRBJ2-3,ASTAAYSLTDTQY
11,TRBV10-2,TRBJ2-1,ASRTGGNNEQF
15,TRBV28,TRBJ2-1,ASSPFPRAGGYNEQF
13,TRBV7-9,TRBJ2-1,ASSLVSSGGNEQF
11,TRBV19,TRBJ1-1,ASSMLRDTEAF
13,TRBV10-3,TRBJ2-5,AISAVGQGEETQY
12,TRBV5-7,TRBJ2-7,ASSLEGQGYEQY
13,TRBV4-2,TRBJ1-5,ASSQDGGQGQPQH